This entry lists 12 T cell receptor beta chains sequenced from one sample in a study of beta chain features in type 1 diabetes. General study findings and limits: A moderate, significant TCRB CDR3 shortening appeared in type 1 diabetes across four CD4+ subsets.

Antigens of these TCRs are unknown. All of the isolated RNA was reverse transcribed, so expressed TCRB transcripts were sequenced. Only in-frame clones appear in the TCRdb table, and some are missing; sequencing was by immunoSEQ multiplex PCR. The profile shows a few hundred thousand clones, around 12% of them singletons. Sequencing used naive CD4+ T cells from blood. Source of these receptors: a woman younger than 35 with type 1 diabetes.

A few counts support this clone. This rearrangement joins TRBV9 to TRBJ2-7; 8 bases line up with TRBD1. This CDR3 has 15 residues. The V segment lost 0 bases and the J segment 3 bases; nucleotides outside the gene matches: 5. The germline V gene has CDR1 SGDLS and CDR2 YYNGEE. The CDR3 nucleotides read TGTGCCAGCAGCGTAGAGGACAGGGTATTCTACGAGCAGTACTTC. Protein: CASSVEDRVFYEQYF.

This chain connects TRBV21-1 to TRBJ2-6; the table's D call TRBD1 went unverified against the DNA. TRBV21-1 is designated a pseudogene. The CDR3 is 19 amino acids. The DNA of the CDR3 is TGTGCCAGCAGCAAAGCGCGTCCAGGGCACTTCTCTGGGGCCAACGTCCTGACTTTC. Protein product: CASSKARPGHFSGANVLTF.

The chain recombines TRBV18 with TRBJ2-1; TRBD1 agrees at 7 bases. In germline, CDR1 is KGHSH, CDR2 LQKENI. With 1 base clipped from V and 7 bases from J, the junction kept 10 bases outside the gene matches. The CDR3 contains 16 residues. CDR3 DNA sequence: TGTGCCAGCTCACCACGTACCAGGGGGAATCTAAATGAGCAGTTCTTC. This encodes CASSPRTRGNLNEQFF.

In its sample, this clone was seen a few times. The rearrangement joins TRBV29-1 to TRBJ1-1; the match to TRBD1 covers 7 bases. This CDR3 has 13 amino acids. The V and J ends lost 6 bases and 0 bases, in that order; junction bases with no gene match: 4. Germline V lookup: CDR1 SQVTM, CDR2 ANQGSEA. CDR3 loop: CSVTGFMNTEAFF. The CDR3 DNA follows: TGCAGCGTGACAGGGTTCATGAACACTGAAGCTTTCTTT.

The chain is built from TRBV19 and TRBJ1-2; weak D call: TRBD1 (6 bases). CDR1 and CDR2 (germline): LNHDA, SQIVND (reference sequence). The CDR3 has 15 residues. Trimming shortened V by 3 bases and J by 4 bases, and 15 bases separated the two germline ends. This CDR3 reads CASSIFDGQPYGYTF. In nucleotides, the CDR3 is TGTGCCAGTAGTATTTTTGATGGACAGCCCTATGGCTACACCTTC.

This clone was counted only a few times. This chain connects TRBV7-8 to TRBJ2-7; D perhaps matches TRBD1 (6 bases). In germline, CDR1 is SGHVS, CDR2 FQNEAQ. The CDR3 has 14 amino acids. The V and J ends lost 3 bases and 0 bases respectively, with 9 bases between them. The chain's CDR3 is CASSLGAISYEQYF. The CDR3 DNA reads TGTGCCAGCAGCTTGGGGGCAATCTCCTACGAGCAGTACTTC.

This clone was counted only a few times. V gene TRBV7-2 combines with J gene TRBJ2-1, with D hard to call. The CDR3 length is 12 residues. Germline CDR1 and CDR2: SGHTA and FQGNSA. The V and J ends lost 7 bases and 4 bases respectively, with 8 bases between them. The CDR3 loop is CASTGEYNEQFF. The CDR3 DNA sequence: TGTGCCAGCACAGGCGAGTACAATGAGCAGTTCTTC.

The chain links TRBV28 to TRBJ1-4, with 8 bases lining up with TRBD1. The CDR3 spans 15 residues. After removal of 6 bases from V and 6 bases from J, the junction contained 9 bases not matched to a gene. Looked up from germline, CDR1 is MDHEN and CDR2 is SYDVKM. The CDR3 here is CASSLPGQGDEKLFF. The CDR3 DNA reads TGTGCCAGCAGCCTCCCTGGACAGGGAGATGAAAAACTGTTTTTT.

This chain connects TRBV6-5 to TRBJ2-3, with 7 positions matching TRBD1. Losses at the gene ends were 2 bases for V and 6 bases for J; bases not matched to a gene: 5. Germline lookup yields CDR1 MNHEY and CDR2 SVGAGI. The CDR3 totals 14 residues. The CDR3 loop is CASSYNNRGDTQYF. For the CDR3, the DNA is TGTGCCAGCAGTTACAATAACAGGGGTGATACGCAGTATTTT.

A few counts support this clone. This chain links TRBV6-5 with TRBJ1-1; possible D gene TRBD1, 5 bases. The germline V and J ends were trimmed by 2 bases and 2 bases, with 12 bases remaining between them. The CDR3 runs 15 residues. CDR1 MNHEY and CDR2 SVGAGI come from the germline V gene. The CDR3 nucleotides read TGTGCCAGCAGTTACGGGCAGGGCGGAAACACTGAAGCTTTCTTT. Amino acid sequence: CASSYGQGGNTEAFF.

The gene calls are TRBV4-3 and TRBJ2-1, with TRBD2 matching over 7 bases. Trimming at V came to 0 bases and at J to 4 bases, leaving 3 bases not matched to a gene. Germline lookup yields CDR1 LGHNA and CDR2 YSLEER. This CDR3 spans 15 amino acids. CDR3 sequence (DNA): TGCGCCAGCAGCCAAGAATGGGGGGGGTACAATGAGCAGTTCTTC. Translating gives CASSQEWGGYNEQFF.

The CDR3 region has the DNA TGCGCCAGCAGCCAAGGGTTCGGTCTAGCGGGGACAGATACGCAGTATTTT. This gives the protein CASSQGFGLAGTDTQYF. The V call is TRBV4-3, the J call TRBJ2-3, with 9 positions matching TRBD2. From germline, CDR1 is LGHNA and CDR2 YSLEER. This CDR3 region has 17 residues. V lost 1 base and J lost 3; bases outside the gene matches: 8.